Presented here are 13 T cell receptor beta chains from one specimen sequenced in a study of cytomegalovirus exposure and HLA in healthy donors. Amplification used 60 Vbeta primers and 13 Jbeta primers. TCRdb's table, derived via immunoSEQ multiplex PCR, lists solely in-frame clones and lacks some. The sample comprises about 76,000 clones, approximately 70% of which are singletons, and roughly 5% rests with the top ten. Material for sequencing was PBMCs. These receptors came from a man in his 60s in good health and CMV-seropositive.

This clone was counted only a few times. The CDR3 nucleotides are TGCGCCAGCAGGCCGGGACAGACTAACACCGGGGAGCTGTTTTTT. Amino acid sequence: CASRPGQTNTGELFF. The V and J genes are TRBV5-1 and TRBJ2-2; 7 bases are a match to TRBD1. The CDR3 contains 15 residues. J gave up 2 bases and V 5 bases, and 6 bases lay outside the gene matches. Per germline, CDR1 SGHRS and CDR2 YFSETQ.

The CDR3 spells CASSQDGQGYNEQFF. In DNA, the CDR3 is TGCGCCAGCAGCCAAGATGGACAGGGATACAATGAGCAGTTCTTC. V usage is TRBV4-1 and J usage is TRBJ2-1; 8 nucleotides match TRBD1. Germline V gives CDR1 MGHRA, CDR2 YSYEKL. The CDR3 has 15 residues. V lost 0 bases, J lost 4 bases, and 2 bases stayed unmatched.

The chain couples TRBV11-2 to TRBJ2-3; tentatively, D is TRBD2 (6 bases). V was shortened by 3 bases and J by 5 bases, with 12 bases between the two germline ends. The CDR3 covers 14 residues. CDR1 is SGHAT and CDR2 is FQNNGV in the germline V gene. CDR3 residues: CASSLDGSRDTQYF. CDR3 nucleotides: TGTGCCAGCAGCTTGGACGGGAGTCGAGATACGCAGTATTTT.

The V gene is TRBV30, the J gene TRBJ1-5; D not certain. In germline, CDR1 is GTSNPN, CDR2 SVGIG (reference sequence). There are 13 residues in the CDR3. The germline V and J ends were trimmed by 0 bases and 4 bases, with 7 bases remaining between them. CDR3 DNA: TGTGCCTGGAGTGTACGAGAAAATCAGCCCCAGCATTTT. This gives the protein CAWSVRENQPQHF.

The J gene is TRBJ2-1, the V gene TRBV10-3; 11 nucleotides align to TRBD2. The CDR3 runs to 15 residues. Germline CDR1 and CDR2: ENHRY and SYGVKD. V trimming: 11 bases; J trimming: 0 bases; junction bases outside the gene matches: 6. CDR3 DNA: TGTGCCGTAGCGGGAGGGAACCTCTCCTACAATGAGCAGTTCTTC. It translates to CAVAGGNLSYNEQFF.

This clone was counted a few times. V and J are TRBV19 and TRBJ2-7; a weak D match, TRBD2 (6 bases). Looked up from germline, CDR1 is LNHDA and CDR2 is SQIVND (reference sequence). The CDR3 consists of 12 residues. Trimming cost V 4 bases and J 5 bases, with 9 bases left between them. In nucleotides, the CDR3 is TGTGCCAGTAGTACGGGGGTTGACGAGCAGTACTTC. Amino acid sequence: CASSTGVDEQYF. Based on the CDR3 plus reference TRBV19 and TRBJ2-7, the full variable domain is DGGITQSPKYLFRKEGQNVTLSCEQNLNHDAMYWYRQDPGQGLRLIYYSQIVNDFQKGDIAEGYSVSREKKESFPLTVTSAQKNPTAFYLCASSTGVDEQYFGPGTRLTVT.

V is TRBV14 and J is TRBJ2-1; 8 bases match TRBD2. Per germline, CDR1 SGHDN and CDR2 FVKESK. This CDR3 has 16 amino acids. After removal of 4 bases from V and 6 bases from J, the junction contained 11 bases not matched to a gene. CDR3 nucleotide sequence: TGTGCCAGCAGCCCCCACGGGGGGGTACGCAGCAATGAGCAGTTCTTC. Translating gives CASSPHGGVRSNEQFF.

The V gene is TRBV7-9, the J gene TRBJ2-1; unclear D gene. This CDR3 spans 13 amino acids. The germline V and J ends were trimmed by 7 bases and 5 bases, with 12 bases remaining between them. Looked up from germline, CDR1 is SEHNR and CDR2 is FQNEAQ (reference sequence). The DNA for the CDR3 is TGTGCCAGCACCCTAGAAAATAACAATGAGCAGTTCTTC. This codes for CASTLENNNEQFF.

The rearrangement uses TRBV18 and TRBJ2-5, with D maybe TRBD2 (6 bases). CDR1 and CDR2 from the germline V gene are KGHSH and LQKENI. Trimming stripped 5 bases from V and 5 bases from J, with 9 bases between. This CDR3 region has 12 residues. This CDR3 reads CASSAGFETQYF. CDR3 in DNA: TGTGCCAGCTCAGCGGGGTTTGAGACCCAGTACTTC.

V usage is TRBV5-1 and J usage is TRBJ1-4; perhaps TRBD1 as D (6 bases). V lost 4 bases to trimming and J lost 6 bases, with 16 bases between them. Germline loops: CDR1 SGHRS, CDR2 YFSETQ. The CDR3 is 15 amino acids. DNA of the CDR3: TGCGCCAGCAGCATCGCAGGGGATCGTGATGAAAAACTGTTTTTT. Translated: CASSIAGDRDEKLFF.

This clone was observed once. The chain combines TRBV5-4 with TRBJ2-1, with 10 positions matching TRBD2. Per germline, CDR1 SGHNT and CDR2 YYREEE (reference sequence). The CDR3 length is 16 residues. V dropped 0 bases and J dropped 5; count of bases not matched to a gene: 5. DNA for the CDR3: TGTGCCAGCAGCTTGGTACCTAGCGGGGGAAACAATGAGCAGTTCTTC. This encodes CASSLVPSGGNNEQFF.

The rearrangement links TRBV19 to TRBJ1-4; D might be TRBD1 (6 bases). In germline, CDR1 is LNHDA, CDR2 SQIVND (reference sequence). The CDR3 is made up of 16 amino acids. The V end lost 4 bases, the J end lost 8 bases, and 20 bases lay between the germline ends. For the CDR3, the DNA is TGTGCCAGTAGTACTTCTCCGGGACATCAGGGGGAAAAACTGTTTTTT. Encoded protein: CASSTSPGHQGEKLFF.

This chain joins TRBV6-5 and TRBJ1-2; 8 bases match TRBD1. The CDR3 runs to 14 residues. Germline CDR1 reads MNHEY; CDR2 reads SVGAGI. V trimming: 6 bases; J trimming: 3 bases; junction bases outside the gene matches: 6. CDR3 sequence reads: CASSPTGGYYGYTF. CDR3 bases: TGTGCCAGCAGCCCAACAGGGGGTTACTATGGCTACACCTTC.